The 10 T cell receptor beta chains reported below all come from one sample, sequenced in a study of T-cell reconstitution after alpha-beta-depleted transplantation in children. Unique molecular identifiers were built into the TCRbeta library. TCRdb recomputed calls from the PCR reads with MiXCR, one row per CDR3 protein. The sample consists of 200,000 to 250,000 distinct CDR3 sequences, around 7.5% of them appearing once. Sequences were derived from PBMCs, mostly from graft donor cells, sampled 180 days after TCRalphabeta/CD19-depleted stem cell transplant. Receptors were obtained from a male patient under 18 who had a stem cell transplant for acute lymphoblastic leukemia, so the T cells may come from the graft donor.

This clonotype was counted at least ten times. The chain couples TRBV6-4 to TRBJ1-5; D remains unclear. This CDR3 has 11 residues. V lost 4 bases and J lost 7, with 5 bases in between. Germline values: CDR1 MRHNA, CDR2 SNTAGT. CDR3 protein: CASSGVQPQHF. The CDR3 DNA follows: TGTGCCAGCAGTGGGGTACAGCCCCAGCATTTT.

At least ten counts were recorded for this clonotype. The CDR3 DNA sequence: TGTGCCAGCAGTTACAGGGGAGGTTACGAGCAGTACTTC. Protein product: CASSYRGGYEQYF. This chain links TRBV6-5 with TRBJ2-7; TRBD2 is a possible D gene (6 bases). The CDR3 is 13 amino acids. The V end lost 2 bases, the J end lost 4 bases, and 9 bases lay between the germline ends. Germline CDR1 is MNHEY and CDR2 is SVGAGI.

The genes are TRBV7-6 and TRBJ2-7; the D gene is possibly TRBD1 (5 bases). The germline V and J ends were trimmed by 0 bases and 6 bases, with 12 bases remaining between them. The germline V gene has CDR1 SGHVS and CDR2 FNYEAQ. The CDR3 contains 14 residues. The DNA for the CDR3 is TGTGCCAGCAGCTTAGCGCAGGGCCCCTGCGAGCAGTACTTC. Its protein product is CASSLAQGPCEQYF.

The rearrangement links TRBV29-1 to TRBJ2-1, with 13 bases aligning to TRBD2. This CDR3 contains 15 residues. With V trimmed by 7 bases and J by 8 bases, 11 bases remained unmatched. Germline assignment: CDR1 SQVTM and CDR2 ANQGSEA. The CDR3 loop is CSATAGTSGIDEQFF. CDR3 nucleotide sequence: TGCAGCGCGACCGCCGGGACTAGCGGGATAGATGAGCAGTTCTTC.

This clonotype was counted ten times or more. The gene calls are TRBV20-1 and TRBJ2-1; D possibly matches TRBD1 or TRBD2 (5 bases each). The CDR3 runs to 14 residues. Germline loops: CDR1 DFQATT, CDR2 SNEGSKA (reference sequence). The CDR3 coding sequence is TGCAGGCCGGGGCTGGGGGACTCCTACAATGAGCAGTTCTTC. Translating gives CRPGLGDSYNEQFF.

With respect to this clonotype: Being one base from a much bigger clone, this may be a read error. The gene calls are TRBV6-5 and TRBJ2-1; D possibly corresponds to TRBD2 (7 bases). The CDR3 spans 15 residues. Germline CDR1 is MNHEY and CDR2 is SVGAGI. CDR3: CTSSYSGGLGNEQFF. The CDR3 DNA follows: TGTACCAGCAGTTACTCGGGGGGCTTGGGGAATGAGCAGTTCTTC.

Note on this clonotype: A much bigger clone sits one base away, suggesting this may be a read error. The rearrangement joins TRBV6-6 to TRBJ2-5; the D is unclear. The CDR3 length is 12 residues. With 0 bases removed from V and 10 bases from J, the gap between germline ends came to 9 bases. Germline assignment: CDR1 MNHNY and CDR2 SVGAGI (reference sequence). The CDR3 nucleotides read TGTGCCAGCAGTTACTCGAAGTGGTGCCAGTACTTC. This codes for CASSYSKWCQYF.

This clonotype has ten or more counts. This sequence joins TRBV4-2 and TRBJ2-7; TRBD1 matches at 9 bases. CDR3 length: 17 residues. Trimming took 3 bases from V and 2 from J; bases not matched to a gene: 11. CDR1 and CDR2 (germline): LGHNA, YNFKEQ. The CDR3 sequence is CASSHGITGGATYEQYF. CDR3 sequence (DNA): TGTGCCAGCAGCCATGGTATAACAGGGGGCGCGACCTACGAGCAGTACTTC.

This clonotype was picked up many times. The DNA of the CDR3 is TGTGCCAGCAGCCACATCGTGGCGGCCTACAATGAGCAGTTCTTC. Translating it yields CASSHIVAAYNEQFF. The V and J genes are TRBV4-2 and TRBJ2-1; D gene unclear. This CDR3 is 15 amino acids long. Germline V gene data show CDR1 as LGHNA and CDR2 as YNFKEQ. V was pared by 3 bases and J by 2 bases, with 11 bases between.

There are many counts of this clonotype. The gene calls are TRBV7-8 and TRBJ1-2; D may be TRBD1 (6 bases). Trimming shortened V by 3 bases and J by 1 base, and 18 bases separated the two germline ends. The CDR3 is 17 amino acids. Germline V gene sequence: CDR1 SGHVS, CDR2 FQNEAQ. The CDR3 reads CASSFYRQAPLNYGYTF. CDR3 DNA sequence: TGTGCCAGCAGCTTTTACCGACAGGCTCCCCTTAACTATGGCTACACCTTC.